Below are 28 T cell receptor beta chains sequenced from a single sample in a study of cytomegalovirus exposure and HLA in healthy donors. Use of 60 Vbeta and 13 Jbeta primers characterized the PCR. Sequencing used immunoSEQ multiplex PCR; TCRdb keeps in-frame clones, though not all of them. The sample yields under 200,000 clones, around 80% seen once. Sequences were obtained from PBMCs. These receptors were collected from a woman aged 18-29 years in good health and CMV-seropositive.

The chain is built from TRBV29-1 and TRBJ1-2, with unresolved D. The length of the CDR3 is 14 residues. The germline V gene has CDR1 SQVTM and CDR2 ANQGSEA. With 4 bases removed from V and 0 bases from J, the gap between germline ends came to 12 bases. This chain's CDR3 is CSVGFPGSNYGYTF. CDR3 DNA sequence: TGCAGCGTTGGATTCCCAGGTTCTAACTATGGCTACACCTTC.

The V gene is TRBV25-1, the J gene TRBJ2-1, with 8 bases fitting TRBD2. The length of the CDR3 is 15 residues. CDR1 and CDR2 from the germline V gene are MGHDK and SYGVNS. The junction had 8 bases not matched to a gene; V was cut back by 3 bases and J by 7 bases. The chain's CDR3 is CASSETGGGRNEQFF. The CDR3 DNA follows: TGTGCCAGCAGTGAGACGGGCGGGGGGAGGAATGAGCAGTTCTTC.

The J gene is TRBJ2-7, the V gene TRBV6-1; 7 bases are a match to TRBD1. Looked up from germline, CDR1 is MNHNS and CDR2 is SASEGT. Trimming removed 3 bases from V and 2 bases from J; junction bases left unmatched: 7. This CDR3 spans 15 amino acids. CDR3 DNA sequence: TGTGCCAGCAGTGATATTGGACAGGTTGCCTACGAGCAGTACTTC. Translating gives CASSDIGQVAYEQYF.

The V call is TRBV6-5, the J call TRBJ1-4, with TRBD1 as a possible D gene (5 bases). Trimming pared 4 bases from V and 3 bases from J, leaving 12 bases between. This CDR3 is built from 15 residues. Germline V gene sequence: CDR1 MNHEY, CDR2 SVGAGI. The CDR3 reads CASSSAGGANEKLFF. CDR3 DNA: TGTGCCAGCAGTTCCGCCGGGGGTGCTAATGAAAAACTGTTTTTT.

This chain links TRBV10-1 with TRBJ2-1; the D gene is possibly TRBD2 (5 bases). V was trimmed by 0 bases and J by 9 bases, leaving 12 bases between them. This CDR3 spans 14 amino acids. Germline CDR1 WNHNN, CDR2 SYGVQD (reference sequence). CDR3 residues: CASSESRHGVEQFF. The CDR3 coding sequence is TGCGCCAGCAGTGAGTCGCGACACGGGGTTGAGCAGTTCTTC.

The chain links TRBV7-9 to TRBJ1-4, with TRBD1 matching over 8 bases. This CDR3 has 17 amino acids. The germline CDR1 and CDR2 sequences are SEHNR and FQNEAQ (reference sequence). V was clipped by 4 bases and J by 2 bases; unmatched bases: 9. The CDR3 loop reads CASSSGQGGVTNEKLFF. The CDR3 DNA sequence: TGTGCCAGCAGCTCCGGACAGGGAGGAGTCACTAATGAAAAACTGTTTTTT.

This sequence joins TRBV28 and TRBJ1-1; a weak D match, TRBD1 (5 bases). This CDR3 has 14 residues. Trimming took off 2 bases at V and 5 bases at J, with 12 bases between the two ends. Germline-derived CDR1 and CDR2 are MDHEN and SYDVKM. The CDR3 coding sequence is TGTGCCAGCAGTTTACAGGGAGGACAAACTGAAGCTTTCTTT. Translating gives CASSLQGGQTEAFF.

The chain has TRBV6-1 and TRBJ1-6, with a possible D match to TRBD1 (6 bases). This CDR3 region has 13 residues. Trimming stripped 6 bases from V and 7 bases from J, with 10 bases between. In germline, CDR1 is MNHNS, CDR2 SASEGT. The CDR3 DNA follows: TGTGCCAGCAGGCCACAGGGAAATTCACCCCTCCACTTT. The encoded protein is CASRPQGNSPLHF.

CDR3 residues: CASSATGDSYEQYF. DNA for the CDR3: TGTGCCAGCAGCGCCACCGGGGACTCCTACGAGCAGTACTTC. The V and J genes are TRBV7-6 and TRBJ2-7; D perhaps matches TRBD2 (5 bases). Germline lookup yields CDR1 SGHVS and CDR2 FNYEAQ. V was cut by 5 bases and J by 0 bases, with 11 bases left in between. This CDR3 has 14 residues. Combining the CDR3 with reference TRBV7-6 and TRBJ2-7 gives the whole variable domain GAGVSQSPRYKVTKRGQDVALRCDPISGHVSLYWYRQALGQGPEFLTYFNYEAQQDKSGLPNDRFSAERPEGSISTLTIQRTEQRDSAMYRCASSATGDSYEQYFGPGTRLTVT.

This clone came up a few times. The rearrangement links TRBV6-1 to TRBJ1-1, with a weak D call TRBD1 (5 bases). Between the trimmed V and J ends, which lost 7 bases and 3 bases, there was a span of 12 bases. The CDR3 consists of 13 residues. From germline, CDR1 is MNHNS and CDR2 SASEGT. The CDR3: CASILGGDTEAFF. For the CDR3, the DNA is TGTGCCAGCATCCTGGGGGGGGACACTGAAGCTTTCTTT.

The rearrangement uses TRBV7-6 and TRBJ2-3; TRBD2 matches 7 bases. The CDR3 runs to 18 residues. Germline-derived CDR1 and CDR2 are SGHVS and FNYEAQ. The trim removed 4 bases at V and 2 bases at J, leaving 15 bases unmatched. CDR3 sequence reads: CASSSRPLLAEITDTQYF. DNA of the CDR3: TGTGCCAGCAGCTCACGCCCACTCCTAGCGGAAATCACAGATACGCAGTATTTT. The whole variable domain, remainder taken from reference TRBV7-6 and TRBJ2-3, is GAGVSQSPRYKVTKRGQDVALRCDPISGHVSLYWYRQALGQGPEFLTYFNYEAQQDKSGLPNDRFSAERPEGSISTLTIQRTEQRDSAMYRCASSSRPLLAEITDTQYFGPGTRLTVL.

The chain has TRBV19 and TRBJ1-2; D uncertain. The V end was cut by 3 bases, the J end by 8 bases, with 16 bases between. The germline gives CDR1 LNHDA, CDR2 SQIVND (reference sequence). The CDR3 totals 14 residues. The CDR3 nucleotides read TGTGCCAGTAGTATTCCGGACTCCCCGGGGGGCTACACCTTC. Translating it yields CASSIPDSPGGYTF.

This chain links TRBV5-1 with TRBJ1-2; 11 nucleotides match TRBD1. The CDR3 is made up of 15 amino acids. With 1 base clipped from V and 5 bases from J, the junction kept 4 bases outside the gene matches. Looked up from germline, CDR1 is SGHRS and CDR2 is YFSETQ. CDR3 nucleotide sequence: TGCGCCAGCAGCTTGAGGACAGGGGGCGATTATGGCTACACCTTC. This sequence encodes CASSLRTGGDYGYTF.

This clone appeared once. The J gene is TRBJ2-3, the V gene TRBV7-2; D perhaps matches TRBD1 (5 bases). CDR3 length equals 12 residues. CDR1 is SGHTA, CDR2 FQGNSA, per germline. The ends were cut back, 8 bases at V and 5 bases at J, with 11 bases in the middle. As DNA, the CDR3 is TGTGCCAGCGGGGCGCTCGGAGATACGCAGTATTTT. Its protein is CASGALGDTQYF.

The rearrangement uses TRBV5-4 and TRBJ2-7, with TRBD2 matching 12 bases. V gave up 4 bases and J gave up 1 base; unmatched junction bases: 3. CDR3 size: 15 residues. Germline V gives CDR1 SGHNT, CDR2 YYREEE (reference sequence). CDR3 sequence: CASSPGLAGSYEQYF. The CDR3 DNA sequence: TGTGCCAGCAGCCCCGGACTAGCGGGGTCCTACGAGCAGTACTTC. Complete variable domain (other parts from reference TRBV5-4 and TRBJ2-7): ETGVTQSPTHLIKTRGQQVTLRCSSQSGHNTVSWYQQALGQGPQFIFQYYREEENGRGNFPPRFSGLQFPNYSSELNVNALELDDSALYLCASSPGLAGSYEQYFGPGTRLTVT.

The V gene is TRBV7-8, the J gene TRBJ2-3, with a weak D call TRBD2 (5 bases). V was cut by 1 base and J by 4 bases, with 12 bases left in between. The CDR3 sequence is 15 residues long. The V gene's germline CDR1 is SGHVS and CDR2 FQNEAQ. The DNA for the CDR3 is TGTGCCAGCAGCTTAGGGTGGCTAGCCGCAGATACGCAGTATTTT. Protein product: CASSLGWLAADTQYF.

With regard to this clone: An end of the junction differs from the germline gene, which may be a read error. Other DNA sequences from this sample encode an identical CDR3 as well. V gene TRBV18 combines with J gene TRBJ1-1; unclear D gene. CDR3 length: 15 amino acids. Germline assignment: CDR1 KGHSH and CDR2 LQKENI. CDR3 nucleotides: TGTGCCAGCTCACCACCGAATTCCGGGAGCACTGAGGCTTTCTTT. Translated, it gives CASSPPNSGSTEAFF.

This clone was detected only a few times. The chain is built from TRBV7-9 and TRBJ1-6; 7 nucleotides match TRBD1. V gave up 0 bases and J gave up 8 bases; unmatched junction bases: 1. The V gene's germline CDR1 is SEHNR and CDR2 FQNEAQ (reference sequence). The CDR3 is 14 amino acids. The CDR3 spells CASSLAGGYSPLHF. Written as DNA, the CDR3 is TGTGCCAGCAGCTTAGCAGGGGGCTATTCACCCCTCCACTTT.

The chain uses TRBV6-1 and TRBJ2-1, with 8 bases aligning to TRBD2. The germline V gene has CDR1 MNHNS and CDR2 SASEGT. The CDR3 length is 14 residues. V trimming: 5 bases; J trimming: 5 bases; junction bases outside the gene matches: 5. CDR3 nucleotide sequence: TGTGCCAGCAGTTTTAGCGGGGAGAACAATGAGCAGTTCTTC. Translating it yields CASSFSGENNEQFF.

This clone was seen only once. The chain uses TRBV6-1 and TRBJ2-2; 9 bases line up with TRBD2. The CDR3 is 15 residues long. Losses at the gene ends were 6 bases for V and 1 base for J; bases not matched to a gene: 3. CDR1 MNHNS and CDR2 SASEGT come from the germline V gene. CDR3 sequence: CASRKAGGNTGELFF. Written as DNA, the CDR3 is TGTGCCAGCAGAAAAGCGGGGGGGAACACCGGGGAGCTGTTTTTT.

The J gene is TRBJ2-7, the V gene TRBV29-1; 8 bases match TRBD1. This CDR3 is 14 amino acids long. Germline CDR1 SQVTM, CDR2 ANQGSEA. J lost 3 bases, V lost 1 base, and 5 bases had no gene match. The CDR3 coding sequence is TGCAGCGTTGAAGTGGACAGGGAAAGCTACGAGCAGTACTTC. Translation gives CSVEVDRESYEQYF.

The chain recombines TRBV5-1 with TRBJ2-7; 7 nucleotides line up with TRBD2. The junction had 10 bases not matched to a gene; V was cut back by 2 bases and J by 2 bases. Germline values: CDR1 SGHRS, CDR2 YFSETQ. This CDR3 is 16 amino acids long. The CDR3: CASSFSGAGKPYEQYF. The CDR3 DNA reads TGCGCCAGCAGCTTTAGTGGAGCGGGAAAGCCCTACGAGCAGTACTTC.

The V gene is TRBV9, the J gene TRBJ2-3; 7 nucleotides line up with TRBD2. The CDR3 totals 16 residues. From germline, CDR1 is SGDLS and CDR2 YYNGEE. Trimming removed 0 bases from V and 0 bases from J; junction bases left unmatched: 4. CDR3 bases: TGTGCCAGCAGCGTAGATCCTAGCGGTAGCACAGATACGCAGTATTTT. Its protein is CASSVDPSGSTDTQYF.

The CDR3 DNA reads TGTGCCAGCAGCGTGTGGGGAGAGGGTGGGGAGACCCAGTACTTC. Amino acids: CASSVWGEGGETQYF. The chain joins TRBV9 to TRBJ2-5, with D perhaps matching TRBD2 (5 bases). V lost 2 bases and J 5 bases, leaving 16 bases between the germline ends. The CDR3 loop spans 15 amino acids. Germline V gives CDR1 SGDLS, CDR2 YYNGEE.

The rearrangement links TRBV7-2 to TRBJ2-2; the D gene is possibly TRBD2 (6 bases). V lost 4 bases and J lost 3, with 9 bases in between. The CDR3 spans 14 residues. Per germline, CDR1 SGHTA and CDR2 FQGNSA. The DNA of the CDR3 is TGTGCCAGCAGCTCGGGAGTGGACACCGGGGAGCTGTTTTTT. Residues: CASSSGVDTGELFF.

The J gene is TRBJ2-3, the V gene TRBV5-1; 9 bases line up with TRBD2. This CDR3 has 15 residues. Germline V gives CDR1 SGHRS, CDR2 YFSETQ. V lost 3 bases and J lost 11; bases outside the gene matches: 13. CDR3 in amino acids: CASSWSGGPFRGQYF. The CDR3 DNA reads TGCGCCAGCAGCTGGAGCGGGGGGCCCTTCCGTGGGCAGTATTTT. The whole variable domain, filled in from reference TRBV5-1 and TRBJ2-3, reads KAGVTQTPRYLIKTRGQQVTLSCSPISGHRSVSWYQQTPGQGLQFLFEYFSETQRNKGNFPGRFSGRQFSNSRSEMNVSTLELGDSALYLCASSWSGGPFRGQYFGPGTRLTVL.

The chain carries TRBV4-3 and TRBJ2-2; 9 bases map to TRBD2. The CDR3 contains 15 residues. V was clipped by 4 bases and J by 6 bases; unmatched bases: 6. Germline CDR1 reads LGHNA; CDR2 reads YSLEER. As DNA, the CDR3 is TGCGCCAGCAGCCCAGCGGGGGGTCCTGCCGGGGAGCTGTTTTTT. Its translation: CASSPAGGPAGELFF.

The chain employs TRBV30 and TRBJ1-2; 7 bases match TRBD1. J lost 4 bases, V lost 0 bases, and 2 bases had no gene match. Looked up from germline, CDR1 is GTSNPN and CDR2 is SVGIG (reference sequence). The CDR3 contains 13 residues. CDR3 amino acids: CAWSVGTVYGYTF. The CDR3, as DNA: TGTGCCTGGAGTGTCGGGACAGTCTATGGCTACACCTTC.